The next 10 T cell receptor beta chains were all read from a single sample in a study of T cell responses to AZD1222 COVID-19 vaccine. This table comes from immunoSEQ multiplex PCR, and its TCRdb copy is limited to in-frame clones, with some not included. The data show about 170,000 clones, roughly 89% seen once. This sample comprised peripheral blood, obtained on day 0 of AZD1222 vaccination. The receptors were gathered from an adult in good health.

The V and J genes are TRBV11-2 and TRBJ2-5; 13 bases align to TRBD2. CDR1 and CDR2 from the germline V gene are SGHAT and FQNNGV. This CDR3 is built from 17 residues. The V segment lost 1 base and the J segment 4 bases; nucleotides outside the gene matches: 6. The DNA of the CDR3 is TGTGCCAGCAGCTTAGGCACTAGCGGGAGGGGGAGAGAGACCCAGTACTTC. The encoded protein is CASSLGTSGRGRETQYF.

V usage is TRBV6-5 and J usage is TRBJ1-5; 8 nucleotides agree with TRBD1. Germline CDR1 is MNHEY and CDR2 is SVGAGI. J lost 3 bases, V lost 8 bases, and 9 bases had no gene match. There are 15 residues in the CDR3. The CDR3 nucleotides read TGTGCCAGCCGCCAGACAGGGGCCTACAATCAGCCCCAGCATTTT. It translates to CASRQTGAYNQPQHF.

V gene TRBV5-1 combines with J gene TRBJ1-1; no reliable D call. This CDR3 comprises 11 residues. CDR1 and CDR2 from the germline V gene are SGHRS and YFSETQ. V lost 7 bases to trimming and J lost 1 base, with 5 bases between them. The CDR3 nucleotides read TGCGCCAGCCGCGCGAACACTGAAGCTTTCTTT. This gives the protein CASRANTEAFF. Full variable domain (missing parts from reference TRBV5-1 and TRBJ1-1): KAGVTQTPRYLIKTRGQQVTLSCSPISGHRSVSWYQQTPGQGLQFLFEYFSETQRNKGNFPGRFSGRQFSNSRSEMNVSTLELGDSALYLCASRANTEAFFGQGTRLTVV.

This sequence joins TRBV7-6 and TRBJ1-3; 7 positions match TRBD1. This CDR3 is 15 amino acids long. Trimming cost V 6 bases and J 7 bases; bases outside gene matches: 12. Germline-derived CDR1 and CDR2 are SGHVS and FNYEAQ. The CDR3 region has the DNA TGTGCCAGCAGTCTTGAGGGGACAGAAGGGAACACCATATATTTT. As protein: CASSLEGTEGNTIYF.

The chain joins TRBV4-1 to TRBJ1-5; D remains ambiguous. V shed 3 bases and J shed 10 bases, with 13 bases lying between them. CDR3 size: 13 residues. The germline CDR1 and CDR2 sequences are MGHRA and YSYEKL. The CDR3 DNA is TGCGCCAGCAGCCATGAGGGCTTGAAACCCCAGCATTTT. Translating gives CASSHEGLKPQHF.

Written as DNA, the CDR3 is TGTGCCAGCAGCAAAGGAGGGGCTGGAGAGACCCAGTACTTC. It is translated as CASSKGGAGETQYF. This rearrangement joins TRBV21-1 to TRBJ2-5. TRBV21-1 is classified as a pseudogene. This CDR3 is built from 14 residues.

This chain connects TRBV19 to TRBJ2-2; D is perhaps TRBD2 (6 bases). This CDR3 is 15 amino acids long. Germline lookup yields CDR1 LNHDA and CDR2 SQIVND (reference sequence). V was trimmed by 7 bases and J by 4 bases, leaving 16 bases between them. The CDR3 spells CASTPGAYSTGELFF. In DNA, the CDR3 is TGTGCCAGTACTCCGGGAGCCTATTCCACCGGGGAGCTGTTTTTT.

This chain joins TRBV7-9 and TRBJ1-1; D remains ambiguous. Per the germline V gene, CDR1 is SEHNR and CDR2 is FQNEAQ (reference sequence). Trimming shortened V by 5 bases and J by 3 bases, and 16 bases separated the two germline ends. The CDR3 is 15 amino acids. The CDR3 loop reads CASSRTGSRDTEAFF. In nucleotides, the CDR3 is TGTGCCAGCAGCCGAACGGGGAGCCGGGACACTGAAGCTTTCTTT.

This clone has just one count. The chain is built from TRBV7-9 and TRBJ1-1, with D unclear. V was cut by 5 bases and J by 1 base, with 8 bases left in between. CDR1 SEHNR and CDR2 FQNEAQ come from the germline V gene (reference sequence). The CDR3 length is 13 residues. CDR3 protein: CASSTDPNTEAFF. Written as DNA, the CDR3 is TGTGCCAGCAGCACGGACCCGAACACTGAAGCTTTCTTT.

The chain links TRBV30 to TRBJ2-6; tentative D call: TRBD1 (6 bases). The CDR3 sequence is 15 residues long. CDR1 and CDR2 (germline): GTSNPN, SVGIG (reference sequence). V shed 0 bases and J shed 0 bases, with 6 bases lying between them. CDR3 DNA sequence: TGTGCCTGGAGTGTAGGGGGCTCTGGGGCCAACGTCCTGACTTTC. It yields the protein CAWSVGGSGANVLTF.